This entry concerns a single TCR beta chain. Time point defined: persistent/refractory GD, antithyroid drugs over 5 years with positive TRAb. Construction of the TCR library relied on RNA isolated from PBMCs. By American Thyroid Association guidelines, Graves' disease was diagnosed in the cohort. The data belong to a study of regulatory T cells in long-lasting Graves disease. Through Arm-PCR of CDR3 regions and iRepertoire HTBI primers, TCR beta libraries were built. From the multiplex PCR reads, TCRdb called clonotypes with MiXCR, one entry per CDR3 protein. The sample yields roughly 470,000 distinct CDR3 sequences, about 20% seen once. The sample consisted of peripheral blood mononuclear cells (PBMCs), taken when the disease was refractory, from a patient treated with antithyroid drugs. This TCR came from a female donor with Graves disease.

CDR3 sequence (DNA): TGCAGCGCTGCACGAGGGACCATGAACACTGAAGCTTTCTTT. Translated, it gives CSAARGTMNTEAFF. The chain uses TRBV29-1 and TRBJ1-1; maybe TRBD1 (5 bases). Germline-derived CDR1 and CDR2 are SQVTM and ANQGSEA. The CDR3 sequence is 14 residues long. The V end lost 7 bases, the J end lost 0 bases, and 15 bases lay between the germline ends.